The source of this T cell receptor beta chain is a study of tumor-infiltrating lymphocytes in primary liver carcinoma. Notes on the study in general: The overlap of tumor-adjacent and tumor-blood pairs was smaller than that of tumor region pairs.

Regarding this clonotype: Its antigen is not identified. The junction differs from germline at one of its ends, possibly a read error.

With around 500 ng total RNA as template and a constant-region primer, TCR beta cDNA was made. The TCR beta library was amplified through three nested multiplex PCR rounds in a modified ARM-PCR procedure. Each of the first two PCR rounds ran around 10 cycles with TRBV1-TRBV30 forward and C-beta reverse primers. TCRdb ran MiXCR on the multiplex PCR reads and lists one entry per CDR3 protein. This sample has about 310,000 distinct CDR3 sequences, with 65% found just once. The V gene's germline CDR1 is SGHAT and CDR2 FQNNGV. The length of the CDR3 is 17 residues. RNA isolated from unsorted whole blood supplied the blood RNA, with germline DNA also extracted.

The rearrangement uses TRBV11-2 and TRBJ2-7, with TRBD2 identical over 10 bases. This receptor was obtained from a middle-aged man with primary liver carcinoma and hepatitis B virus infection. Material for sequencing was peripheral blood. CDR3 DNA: TGTGCCGGCAGCTTAGTCGCTAGCGGGAGAGGCGGCTACGAGCAGTGCTTC. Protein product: CAGSLVASGRGGYEQCF.